Following are 15 T cell receptor beta chains from one sample sequenced in a study of OX40 agonist ivuxolimab in advanced cancers. Data came from immunoSEQ multiplex PCR; TCRdb stores just in-frame clones and leaves some out. The sample lists some 50,000 clones, 70% to 90% occurring once. Source: CD4+ or CD8+ T cells sorted from blood, taken in a trial of the OX40 agonist ivuxolimab. These receptors all stem from an adult with an advanced solid tumor such as melanoma, head and neck, liver or kidney cancer.

In the case of this clone: The sample carries other DNA sequences with the same CDR3. This rearrangement joins TRBV12-5 to TRBJ2-7, with D tentatively TRBD1 (5 bases). The CDR3 is made up of 14 amino acids. CDR1 LGHNT and CDR2 FRNRAP come from the germline V gene. Trimming shortened V by 7 bases and J by 1 base, and 14 bases separated the two germline ends. CDR3 sequence: CASVRAATSYEQYF. The CDR3 DNA reads TGTGCTAGTGTCAGGGCGGCCACATCCTACGAGCAGTACTTC.

The chain carries TRBV7-3 and TRBJ2-2; D unclear. The CDR3 is 14 residues long. Germline CDR1 is SGHTA and CDR2 is FQGTGA. V was pared by 8 bases and J by 5 bases, with 15 bases between. The CDR3 DNA sequence: TGTGCCAGCGCCGGTAGCTTGTGGACCGGGGAGCTGTTTTTT. It is translated as CASAGSLWTGELFF.

The rearrangement uses TRBV5-1 and TRBJ2-2; 12 bases are shared with TRBD2. The CDR3 length is 18 residues. J was trimmed by 4 bases and V by 4 bases; bases with no gene match: 11. Per germline, CDR1 SGHRS and CDR2 YFSETQ. CDR3 amino acids: CASSPALAGGPSTGELFF. In nucleotides, the CDR3 is TGCGCCAGCAGCCCAGCCCTAGCGGGGGGGCCGAGCACCGGGGAGCTGTTTTTT.

The V gene is TRBV11-2, the J gene TRBJ2-5, with 14 bases aligning to TRBD2. The germline gives CDR1 SGHAT, CDR2 FQNNGV. The trim removed 2 bases at V and 2 bases at J, leaving 7 bases unmatched. This CDR3 spans 18 amino acids. The CDR3 DNA reads as TGTGCCAGCAGCTTATGGACTAGCGGGGGGTTAAGACAAGAGACCCAGTACTTC. Translation gives CASSLWTSGGLRQETQYF.

This rearrangement joins TRBV5-1 to TRBJ2-3, with TRBD2 matching 14 bases. This CDR3 has 18 amino acids. The germline CDR1 and CDR2 sequences are SGHRS and YFSETQ. The V segment lost 1 base and the J segment 3 bases; nucleotides outside the gene matches: 7. DNA of the CDR3: TGCGCCAGCAGCTTGTGGGGGACTAGCGGGGGCGGAACAGATACGCAGTATTTT. Protein product: CASSLWGTSGGGTDTQYF.

The V gene is TRBV14, the J gene TRBJ2-5, with a tentative D call TRBD2 (6 bases). This CDR3 is 14 amino acids long. V lost 3 bases, J lost 2 bases, and 10 bases lay in between. Germline V gives CDR1 SGHDN, CDR2 FVKESK. Here the CDR3 reads CASSQAGLQETQYF. DNA of the CDR3: TGTGCCAGCAGCCAGGCGGGACTTCAAGAGACCCAGTACTTC.

The genes are TRBV27 and TRBJ2-3, with 10 bases matching TRBD2. Germline CDR1 is MNHEY and CDR2 is SMNVEV (reference sequence). V gave up 5 bases and J gave up 6 bases; unmatched junction bases: 8. This CDR3 is 15 amino acids long. This CDR3 is CASSGLAGVRDTQYF. The CDR3 DNA follows: TGTGCCAGCAGTGGGCTAGCGGGAGTTCGGGATACGCAGTATTTT.

V and J are TRBV5-1 and TRBJ1-3; D is uncertain. Between the trimmed V and J ends, which lost 3 bases and 0 bases, there was a span of 7 bases. The V gene's germline CDR1 is SGHRS and CDR2 YFSETQ. The length of the CDR3 is 14 residues. CDR3 protein: CASSSTVSGNTIYF. The CDR3 DNA reads TGCGCCAGCAGCTCGACGGTCTCTGGAAACACCATATATTTT.

This chain links TRBV5-1 with TRBJ2-7; 9 bases align to TRBD1. The V gene's germline CDR1 is SGHRS and CDR2 YFSETQ. The CDR3 runs 16 residues. V shed 4 bases and J 5 bases; nucleotides not matched to a gene: 13. In DNA form, the CDR3 reads TGCGCCAGCAGCCCCCAGCCGCGGGACAGGGTGAACGAGCAGTACTTC. The encoded protein is CASSPQPRDRVNEQYF.

A few counts support this clone. The chain uses TRBV4-2 and TRBJ2-4, with D unresolved. The CDR3 has 15 residues. Germline V CDR1 and CDR2: LGHNA, YNFKEQ. V was shortened by 0 bases and J by 0 bases, with 6 bases between the two germline ends. The CDR3 nucleotides are TGTGCCAGCAGCCAAGAACGGTTAGCCAAAAACATTCAGTACTTC. It encodes CASSQERLAKNIQYF.

V gene TRBV23-1 combines with J gene TRBJ2-7; D might be TRBD1 or TRBD2, each matching 5 bases. Being an ORF, TRBV23-1 has a function that is uncertain. V was pared by 6 bases and J by 2 bases, with 20 bases between. CDR3 length: 16 residues. In nucleotides, the CDR3 is TGCGCCAGCAGCCACAAGGGCCGGGACGGGACCTACGAGCAGTACTTC. It yields the protein CASSHKGRDGTYEQYF.

This chain links TRBV7-2 with TRBJ2-5; 10 bases agree with TRBD2. Germline V CDR1 and CDR2: SGHTA, FQGNSA. After removal of 4 bases from V and 3 bases from J, the junction contained 8 bases not matched to a gene. The CDR3 has 16 amino acids. The CDR3 bases are TGTGCCAGCAGCTGGGACCCAGGACTAGCGGAAGAGACCCAGTACTTC. This translates into CASSWDPGLAEETQYF.

CDR3 in DNA: TGTGCCAGCAGTGAACAGGGAAGACGGACAGATACGCAGTATTTT. The encoded protein is CASSEQGRRTDTQYF. The rearrangement joins TRBV6-1 to TRBJ2-3; tentatively, D is TRBD1 (5 bases). Trimming stripped 2 bases from V and 3 bases from J, with 12 bases between. Germline V gene data show CDR1 as MNHNS and CDR2 as SASEGT. The CDR3 has 15 amino acids.

CDR3 bases: TGCAGTGCTTGGAATAACAATGAGCAGTTCTTC. It is translated as CSAWNNNEQFF. V is TRBV20-1 and J is TRBJ2-1; unclear D gene. This CDR3 is built from 11 residues. Between the trimmed V and J ends, which lost 5 bases and 5 bases, there was a span of 7 bases. Germline CDR1 and CDR2: DFQATT and SNEGSKA (reference sequence).

The table lists this clone with a count of one. The CDR3 DNA is TGCGCCAGCAGCCCCGGGACCCTTAATCCACGTGGGGCCAACGTCCTGACTTTC. Translating it yields CASSPGTLNPRGANVLTF. The chain employs TRBV4-1 and TRBJ2-6; the D gene could be TRBD1 or TRBD2 (5 bases each). This CDR3 is built from 18 residues. The V end was cut by 4 bases, the J end by 3 bases, with 19 bases between. Germline V lookup: CDR1 MGHRA, CDR2 YSYEKL.